This paragraph covers one TCR beta chain sequence. Method: immunoSEQ multiplex PCR; TCRdb's copy keeps in-frame clones and lacks some. The sample consists of some 140,000 clones, around 95% of them appearing once. This entry is derived from a study of T cell changes during pregnancy in multiple sclerosis. CDR3 length: 14 residues. Germline CDR1 reads SNHLY; CDR2 reads FYNNEI. J lost 7 bases, V lost 8 bases, and 13 bases had no gene match. The clonotype was recovered from a female donor with multiple sclerosis, enrolled in a pregnancy study. J is TRBJ1-2 and V is TRBV2; TRBD1 matches at 7 bases. Sequences were derived from peripheral blood, sampled after pregnancy. The CDR3 spells CASPAGGRRSGYTF. CDR3 in DNA: TGTGCCAGCCCCGCAGGGGGGCGTCGATCTGGCTACACCTTC. Filled out from reference TRBV2 and TRBJ1-2, the complete variable domain reads EPEVTQTPSHQVTQMGQEVILRCVPISNHLYFYWYRQILGQKVEFLVSFYNNEISEKSEIFDDQFSVERPDGSNFTLKIRSTKLEDSAMYFCASPAGGRRSGYTFGSGTRLTVV.